This T cell receptor (beta chain) was profiled in a study of shared clonotypes between healthy human individuals. Per the germline V gene, CDR1 is MNHEY and CDR2 is SVGAGI. The CDR3 has 13 residues. Trimming cost V 2 bases and J 10 bases, with 12 bases left between them. Study-wide results and limits: Generation probabilities were higher for clonotypes shared across all four sorted-subset donors than for unshared ones.

Method: immunoSEQ multiplex PCR; TCRdb's copy keeps in-frame clones and lacks some. Altogether 740,000 or so clones are present, around four fifths being singletons, with the ten largest covering 1.5% to 2%. Concerning this clone: No antigen is known for it.

The source is a woman in her 30s in good health. The source material was memory CD4+ T cells sorted from blood. Subset of the sample: CD45RA-negative fraction. The genes are TRBV6-5 and TRBJ2-1; D perhaps matches TRBD1 (6 bases). The CDR3 protein is CASSYHSGTEQFF. The CDR3 bases are TGTGCCAGCAGTTACCACTCCGGGACAGAGCAGTTCTTC.